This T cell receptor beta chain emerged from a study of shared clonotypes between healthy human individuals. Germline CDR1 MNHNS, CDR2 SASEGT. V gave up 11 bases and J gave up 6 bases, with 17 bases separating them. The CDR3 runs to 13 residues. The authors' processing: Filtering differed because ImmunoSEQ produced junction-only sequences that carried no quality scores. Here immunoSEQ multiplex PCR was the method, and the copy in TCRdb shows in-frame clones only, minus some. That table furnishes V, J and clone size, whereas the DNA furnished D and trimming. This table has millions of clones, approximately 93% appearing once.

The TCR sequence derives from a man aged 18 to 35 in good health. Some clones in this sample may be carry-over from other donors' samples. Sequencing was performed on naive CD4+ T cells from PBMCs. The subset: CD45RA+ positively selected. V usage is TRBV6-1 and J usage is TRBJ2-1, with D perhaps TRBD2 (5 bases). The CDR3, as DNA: TGTGCCGGCGCAATACTGGACTCCAATGAGCAGTTCTTC. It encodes CAGAILDSNEQFF.